This T cell receptor (beta chain) was recorded in a study of molecular identifiers for immune sequencing clone quantification. As to this clonotype: Since a much larger clone is just one base distant, this may be a read error.

TCRdb called the PCR reads again in MiXCR, with one record for every CDR3 protein. The sample has tens of thousands of distinct CDR3 sequences; about 24% are singletons. Germline assignment: CDR1 SEHNR and CDR2 FQNEAQ (reference sequence). This CDR3 has 15 residues. Sequences were obtained from naive CD8+ T cells from blood, with Jurkat cell RNA spiked in. As to subset: FACS-sorted CD8+CD4-CCR7+CD45RA+ naive T cells. The J gene is TRBJ2-3, the V gene TRBV7-9; 8 positions match TRBD1. This clonotype was sampled from a human donor in good health. Some libraries in this study had Jurkat cell RNA spiked in. CDR3 region: CASSLRTGSVDAQYF. CDR3 DNA: TGTGCCAGCAGCCTTAGGACAGGGTCAGTAGATGCGCAGTATTTT.